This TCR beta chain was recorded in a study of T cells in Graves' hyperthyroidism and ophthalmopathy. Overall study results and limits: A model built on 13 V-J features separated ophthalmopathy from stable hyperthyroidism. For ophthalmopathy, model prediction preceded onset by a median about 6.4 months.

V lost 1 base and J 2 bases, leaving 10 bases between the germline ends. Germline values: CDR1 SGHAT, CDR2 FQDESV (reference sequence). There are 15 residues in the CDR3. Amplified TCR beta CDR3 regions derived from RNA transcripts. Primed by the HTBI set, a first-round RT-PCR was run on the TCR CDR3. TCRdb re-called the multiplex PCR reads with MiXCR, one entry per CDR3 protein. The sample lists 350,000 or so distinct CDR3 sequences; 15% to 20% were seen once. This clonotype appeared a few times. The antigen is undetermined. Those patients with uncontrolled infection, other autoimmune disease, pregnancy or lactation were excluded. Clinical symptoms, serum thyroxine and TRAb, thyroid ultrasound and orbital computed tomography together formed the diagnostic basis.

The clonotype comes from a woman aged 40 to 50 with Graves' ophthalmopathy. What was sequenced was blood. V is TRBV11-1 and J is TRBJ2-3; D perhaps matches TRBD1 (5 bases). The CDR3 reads CASSLGQGYTDTQYF. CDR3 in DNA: TGTGCCAGCAGCTTAGGGCAGGGATACACAGATACGCAGTATTTT.